This section outlines one TCR beta chain sequence together with its context. Antigen: not known. The data belong to a study of T cell responses to AZD1222 COVID-19 vaccine. Findings and caveats of the study: Recipients of two AZD1222 doses showed rising Spike-specific TCR breadth and depth.

Profiling relied on immunoSEQ multiplex PCR, and the TCRdb table lists in-frame clones only, not all of them. The sample lists about 170,000 clones, more than 85% occurring once. V shed 6 bases, J shed 0 bases, and the junction held 10 bases outside the gene matches. Germline assignment: CDR1 LGHNA and CDR2 YNFKEQ. The CDR3 loop spans 16 amino acids. The sequence came from an adult in good health. The specimen was peripheral blood, collected on day 0 of AZD1222 vaccination. This chain joins TRBV4-2 and TRBJ2-7; 8 bases are shared with TRBD2. The CDR3 region is CASSPTSASSSYEQYF. The CDR3 bases are TGTGCCAGCAGTCCGACTAGCGCCTCGAGCTCCTACGAGCAGTACTTC.